This T cell receptor (beta chain) was captured in a study of T cells after yellow fever vaccination. The CDR3 is made up of 14 amino acids. Germline assignment: CDR1 SGHDT and CDR2 YYEEEE. V was cut by 4 bases and J by 3 bases, with 11 bases left in between. TCR cDNA, made by 5'RACE template switching, carried an added universal primer site and UMIs. TCRdb fed the 5' RACE reads into MiXCR, producing one record per CDR3 protein. The sample lists about 320,000 distinct CDR3 sequences, 4% to 5.5% occurring once. This clonotype has at least ten counts. Its antigen is unknown. Study-wide findings and caveats: There was a small share of clonotypes that showed up in both the CD4 and CD8 compartments. Most clones from primary vaccination resurfaced after the booster (about 95% CD4, approximately 88% CD8). High-abundance clonotypes from the bulk population could contaminate FACS-sorted repertoires.

The sample here was PBMCs, taken 15 days after the yellow fever booster vaccination. The receptor was isolated from a man aged 18-30 years who received the YFV17D yellow fever vaccine. The V gene is TRBV5-6, the J gene TRBJ2-1; no reliable D call. CDR3 coding DNA: TGTGCCAGCAGCCCCTCCTTCCTCTACAATGAGCAGTTCTTC. Protein sequence: CASSPSFLYNEQFF. Filled out from reference TRBV5-6 and TRBJ2-1, the complete variable domain reads DAGVTQSPTHLIKTRGQQVTLRCSPKSGHDTVSWYQQALGQGPQFIFQYYEEEERQRGNFPDRFSGHQFPNYSSELNVNALLLGDSALYLCASSPSFLYNEQFFGPGTRLTVL.